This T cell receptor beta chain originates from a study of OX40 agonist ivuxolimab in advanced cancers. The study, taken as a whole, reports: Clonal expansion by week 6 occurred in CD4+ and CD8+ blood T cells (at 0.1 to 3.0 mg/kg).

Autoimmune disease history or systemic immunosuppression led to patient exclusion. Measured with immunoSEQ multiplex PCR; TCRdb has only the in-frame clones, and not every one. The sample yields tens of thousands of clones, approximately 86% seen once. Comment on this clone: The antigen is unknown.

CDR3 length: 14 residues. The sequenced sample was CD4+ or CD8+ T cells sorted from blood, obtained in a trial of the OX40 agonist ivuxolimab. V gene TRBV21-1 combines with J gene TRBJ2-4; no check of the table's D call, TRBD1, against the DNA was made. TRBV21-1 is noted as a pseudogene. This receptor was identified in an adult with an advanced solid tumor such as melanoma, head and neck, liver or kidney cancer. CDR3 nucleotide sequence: TGTGCCAGCAGCAAAGAGGGGGTTGGGGGCATTCAGTACTTC. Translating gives CASSKEGVGGIQYF.